Below, 31 T cell receptor beta chains from the same sample are listed, as sequenced in a study of Graves' ophthalmopathy and Graves' hyperthyroidism. RNA transcripts were the template, and TCR beta CDR3 regions were amplified from them. An opening RT-PCR round employed HTBI primers and preceded a second-round multiplex PCR. TCRdb independently ran MiXCR on the multiplex PCR reads; one entry per CDR3 protein. The sample has over a million distinct CDR3 sequences; about two fifths are singletons. Sequencing was performed on peripheral blood or thyroid tissue (not recorded which). These receptors were obtained from an adult man with Graves' hyperthyroidism.

Remarks on this clonotype: A junction end diverges from the germline sequence, so it may reflect a read error. The chain employs TRBV20-1 and TRBJ2-7; D may be TRBD1 (6 bases). From germline, CDR1 is DFQATT and CDR2 SNEGSKA (reference sequence). The length of the CDR3 is 15 residues. The CDR3 nucleotides are TGCAGTGCTAGAGACGGCCCCACAGGGCCCGTACGTGGGAACTTC. Its translation: CSARDGPTGPVRGNF.

The gene calls are TRBV7-2 and TRBJ1-1; 7 bases agree with TRBD1. Per the germline V gene, CDR1 is SGHTA and CDR2 is FQGNSA. The V segment lost 1 base and the J segment 5 bases; nucleotides outside the gene matches: 7. The CDR3 length is 15 residues. The CDR3 sequence: CASSLVRTGVTEAFF. The CDR3 DNA follows: TGTGCCAGCAGCTTAGTTAGGACAGGTGTAACTGAAGCTTTCTTT. Drawing the rest from reference TRBV7-2 and TRBJ1-1, the complete variable domain is GAGVSQSPSNKVTEKGKDVELRCDPISGHTALYWYRQSLGQGLEFLIYFQGNSAPDKSGLPSDRFSAERTGGSVSTLTIQRTQQEDSAVYLCASSLVRTGVTEAFFGQGTRLTVV.

Concerning this clonotype: At one end, the junction sequence differs from germline, possibly due to a read error. DNA for the CDR3: TGTGTCAGCAGTTTAGCTGGGACGAACACCGGGGAGCTGTTTTTT. As protein: CVSSLAGTNTGELFF. The chain has TRBV12-3 or TRBV12-4 and TRBJ2-2; no firm D call. This CDR3 contains 15 residues.

This clonotype was seen just once. The chain joins TRBV7-8 to TRBJ2-7, with TRBD1 matching 7 bases. Trimming at V came to 5 bases and at J to 0 bases, leaving 10 bases not matched to a gene. The CDR3 length is 16 residues. CDR1 and CDR2 (germline): SGHVS, FQNEAQ. The CDR3 spells CASSKTGYLSSYEQYF. The CDR3 coding sequence is TGTGCCAGCAGCAAGACAGGGTATCTGAGCTCCTACGAGCAGTACTTC. Filled out from reference TRBV7-8 and TRBJ2-7, the complete variable domain reads GAGVSQSPRYKVAKRGQDVALRCDPISGHVSLFWYQQALGQGPEFLTYFQNEAQLDKSGLPSDRFFAERPEGSVSTLKIQRTQQEDSAVYLCASSKTGYLSSYEQYFGPGTRLTVT.

This clonotype turned up a few times. The chain is built from TRBV12-3 or TRBV12-4 and TRBJ2-5; TRBD2 matches at 12 bases. V dropped 2 bases and J dropped 4; count of bases not matched to a gene: 8. The CDR3 is 17 amino acids. CDR3 protein: CASSLPGLAGSGETQYF. The CDR3, as DNA: TGTGCCAGCAGTTTACCCGGACTAGCGGGATCAGGAGAGACCCAGTACTTC.

The chain uses TRBV29-1 and TRBJ2-2; D is uncertain. Germline CDR1 and CDR2: SQVTM and ANQGSEA. With 8 bases removed from V and 7 bases from J, the gap between germline ends came to 14 bases. The CDR3 totals 12 residues. CDR3: CSLGDFDGELFF. The DNA of the CDR3 is TGCAGCTTGGGCGACTTTGACGGGGAGCTGTTTTTT.

The chain uses TRBV29-1 and TRBJ2-5; possibly TRBD1 for D (6 bases). Germline CDR1 and CDR2: SQVTM and ANQGSEA. The length of the CDR3 is 11 residues. V was shortened by 8 bases and J by 3 bases, with 10 bases between the two germline ends. CDR3 amino acids: CSLGAEETQYF. CDR3 coding DNA: TGCAGCTTGGGGGCCGAAGAGACCCAGTACTTC.

This clonotype was counted many times. This chain connects TRBV2 to TRBJ1-2, with a possible D match to TRBD1 (6 bases). V was trimmed by 6 bases and J by 7 bases, leaving 12 bases between them. The CDR3 covers 12 residues. Germline V gene sequence: CDR1 SNHLY, CDR2 FYNNEI. The chain's CDR3 is CASSTGLGGYTF. CDR3 DNA: TGTGCCAGCAGCACAGGGTTGGGTGGCTACACCTTC.

The CDR3: CASSSTLANTEAFF. In DNA form, the CDR3 reads TGTGCCAGCAGCTCTACGTTGGCAAACACTGAAGCTTTCTTT. The chain joins TRBV6-5 to TRBJ1-1; D unresolved. The V gene's germline CDR1 is MNHEY and CDR2 SVGAGI. V was clipped by 6 bases and J by 2 bases, with 13 bases between them. This CDR3 region has 14 residues.

The table lists this clonotype with a few counts. The chain recombines TRBV30 with TRBJ1-5; D call uncertain. This CDR3 contains 16 residues. V was pared by 5 bases and J by 6 bases, with 23 bases between. CDR1 is GTSNPN, CDR2 SVGIG, per germline (reference sequence). The CDR3, as DNA: TGTGCCTGGGGCCCGGGAGTTTCCCCCGTACGTCAGCCCCAGCATTTT. Its protein is CAWGPGVSPVRQPQHF. Combining the CDR3 with reference TRBV30 and TRBJ1-5 gives the whole variable domain SQTIHQWPATLVQPVGSPLSLECTVEGTSNPNLYWYRQAAGRGLQLLFYSVGIGQISSEVPQNLSASRPQDRQFILSSKKLLLSDSGFYLCAWGPGVSPVRQPQHFGDGTRLSIL.

This clonotype was counted between two and nine times. The J gene is TRBJ1-1, the V gene TRBV11-2, with a weak D call TRBD1 (6 bases). Germline loops: CDR1 SGHAT, CDR2 FQNNGV. V gave up 5 bases and J gave up 1 base, with 17 bases separating them. This CDR3 is 16 amino acids long. CDR3: CASSPRGITRNTEAFF. The CDR3 nucleotides are TGTGCCAGCAGCCCCAGGGGTATAACCCGGAACACTGAAGCTTTCTTT.

This clonotype occurred a few times. A clone one base away is much larger, so this may be a read error. This sequence joins TRBV20-1 and TRBJ2-7; D ambiguous. Per the germline V gene, CDR1 is DFQATT and CDR2 is SNEGSKA (reference sequence). V lost 5 bases, J lost 6 bases, and 11 bases lay in between. This CDR3 spans 11 amino acids. DNA of the CDR3: TGCAGTGCTCCAGGAGCAGGCGAGCAGTACTTC. Translation: CSAPGAGEQYF.

This clonotype was counted a single time. This chain uses TRBV7-2 with TRBJ1-5, with a tentative D call TRBD1 (5 bases). The CDR3 length is 16 residues. Germline V gene lookup returns CDR1 SGHTA and CDR2 FQGNSA. Deletions cut 5 bases from V and 1 base from J, with 15 bases between. The CDR3 nucleotides are TGTGCCAGCAGCACGGCCCTCGGGGCCAGCAATCAGCCCCAGCATTTT. This gives the protein CASSTALGASNQPQHF.

The CDR3 bases are TGTGCCAGCAGCTTACAAGGGACCAGGGGCTATGGCTACACCTTC. Protein: CASSLQGTRGYGYTF. The rearrangement uses TRBV7-9 and TRBJ1-2; possible D gene TRBD1, 6 bases. Germline V gene lookup returns CDR1 SEHNR and CDR2 FQNEAQ (reference sequence). Trimming left V 2 bases short and J 4 bases short, with 14 bases between. This CDR3 comprises 15 residues. Supplemented by reference TRBV7-9 and TRBJ1-2, the full variable domain reads DTGVSQNPRHKITKRGQNVTFRCDPISEHNRLYWYRQTLGQGPEFLTYFQNEAQLEKSRLLSDRFSAERPKGSFSTLEIQRTEQGDSAMYLCASSLQGTRGYGYTFGSGTRLTVV.

This chain joins TRBV19 and TRBJ2-6; D not resolved. Germline CDR1 is LNHDA and CDR2 is SQIVND (reference sequence). The V end was cut by 11 bases, the J end by 1 base, with 12 bases between. The CDR3 consists of 14 residues. The CDR3 is CAWSLGSGANVLTF. CDR3 DNA: TGTGCCTGGAGTTTAGGTTCTGGGGCCAACGTCCTGACTTTC.

With respect to this clonotype: One junction end disagrees with the germline gene, perhaps due to a read error. V and J are TRBV6-1 and TRBJ1-5; 7 bases match TRBD1. Per the germline V gene, CDR1 is MNHNS and CDR2 is SASEGT. The CDR3 is 15 amino acids. CDR3 amino acids: CDSRLGQAGNQPQHF. DNA for the CDR3: TGTGACAGCAGGCTCGGACAGGCCGGCAATCAGCCCCAGCATTTT.

This rearrangement joins TRBV29-1 to TRBJ2-7; either TRBD1 or TRBD2 may fit D (5 bases each). The CDR3 length is 12 residues. CDR1 is SQVTM, CDR2 ANQGSEA, per germline. Trimming cost V 2 bases and J 2 bases, with 7 bases left between them. CDR3 in amino acids: CSVEMGPYEQYF. Here the CDR3 DNA reads TGCAGCGTTGAAATGGGACCCTACGAGCAGTACTTC.

This clonotype was seen repeatedly, ten times or more. V usage is TRBV29-1 and J usage is TRBJ2-5; TRBD2 agrees at 8 bases. This CDR3 has 12 amino acids. Unmatched junction bases numbered 4, after V lost 6 bases and J lost 4 bases. Per germline, CDR1 SQVTM and CDR2 ANQGSEA. CDR3 region: CSVGLAGETQYF. CDR3 DNA sequence: TGCAGCGTGGGCCTAGCGGGAGAGACCCAGTACTTC.

This clonotype was seen repeatedly, ten times or more. As DNA, the CDR3 is TGTGCCACCAGTGATCGGAAAAACCACGGCACCCTCCACTTT. Residues: CATSDRKNHGTLHF. This sequence joins TRBV24-1 and TRBJ1-6; D unclear. The CDR3 has 14 residues. Trimming pared 3 bases from V and 14 bases from J, leaving 16 bases between. The germline gives CDR1 KGHDR, CDR2 SFDVKD.

At least ten counts were recorded for this clonotype. The DNA of the CDR3 is TGTGCCATCCGGGAGGAGGGACCCTATGGCTACACCTTC. Amino acids: CAIREEGPYGYTF. V usage is TRBV10-3 and J usage is TRBJ1-2, with TRBD1 as a possible D gene (5 bases). The V end lost 8 bases, the J end lost 4 bases, and 14 bases lay between the germline ends. The germline CDR1 and CDR2 sequences are ENHRY and SYGVKD. The length of the CDR3 is 13 residues.

The rearrangement joins TRBV20-1 to TRBJ2-2; 9 bases line up with TRBD2. CDR3 size: 16 residues. V lost 1 base to trimming and J lost 1 base; unmatched junction nucleotides: 4. Germline loops: CDR1 DFQATT, CDR2 SNEGSKA (reference sequence). CDR3 DNA sequence: TGCAGTGCTAGAGTAGGCGGGAGGGGGAACACCGGGGAGCTGTTTTTT. Translating gives CSARVGGRGNTGELFF.

This clonotype was recorded at least ten times. J is TRBJ1-1 and V is TRBV7-9, with 7 bases matching TRBD1. CDR3 size: 15 residues. The V gene's germline CDR1 is SEHNR and CDR2 FQNEAQ (reference sequence). V dropped 5 bases and J dropped 1; count of bases not matched to a gene: 7. CDR3 residues: CASSRPGQRNTEAFF. DNA for the CDR3: TGTGCCAGCAGCCGTCCGGGACAGAGGAACACTGAAGCTTTCTTT.

The chain combines TRBV7-9 with TRBJ1-2; D gene ambiguous. This CDR3 is built from 14 residues. V gave up 4 bases and J gave up 6 bases, with 15 bases separating them. Germline CDR1 and CDR2: SEHNR and FQNEAQ (reference sequence). CDR3 sequence reads: CASSSRPGLHGYTF. The CDR3 coding sequence is TGTGCCAGCAGCTCGAGACCTGGTCTTCATGGCTACACCTTC.

The chain couples TRBV29-1 to TRBJ2-6; 7 bases align to TRBD2. The CDR3 spans 12 residues. CDR1 is SQVTM and CDR2 is ANQGSEA in the germline V gene. Losses at the gene ends were 4 bases for V and 11 bases for J; bases not matched to a gene: 5. CDR3 protein: CSVVGGSYVLTF. CDR3 DNA: TGCAGCGTTGTGGGAGGGTCCTACGTCCTGACTTTC.

The V and J genes are TRBV4-1 and TRBJ1-2; D remains unclear. V lost 1 base, J lost 2 bases, and 17 bases lay in between. From germline, CDR1 is MGHRA and CDR2 YSYEKL. The CDR3 loop spans 17 amino acids. CDR3 in amino acids: CASSQAGTRGRNYGYTF. Written as DNA, the CDR3 is TGCGCCAGCAGCCAAGCTGGAACTCGTGGCCGAAACTATGGCTACACCTTC.

This clonotype was seen only once. J is TRBJ1-2 and V is TRBV19; D is ambiguous. Germline CDR1 reads LNHDA; CDR2 reads SQIVND (reference sequence). Trimming left V 6 bases short and J 5 bases short, with 19 bases between. CDR3 size: 15 residues. CDR3 loop: CASRSTTRSGYGYTF. The DNA of the CDR3 is TGTGCCAGTAGGTCTACGACACGGAGTGGTTATGGCTACACCTTC.

This clonotype has a count of ten or more. The rearrangement joins TRBV2 to TRBJ1-1, with 7 bases aligning to TRBD1. CDR3 length equals 16 residues. Germline V gene data show CDR1 as SNHLY and CDR2 as FYNNEI. V gave up 6 bases and J gave up 5 bases; unmatched junction bases: 15. The CDR3 region is CASSDPSTGSRTEAFF. CDR3 sequence (DNA): TGTGCCAGCAGCGACCCATCGACAGGGAGCCGAACTGAAGCTTTCTTT.

The chain combines TRBV2 with TRBJ1-5; D perhaps matches TRBD1 (6 bases). The CDR3 totals 17 residues. The germline V gene has CDR1 SNHLY and CDR2 FYNNEI. V was trimmed by 5 bases and J by 3 bases, leaving 20 bases between them. CDR3 nucleotides: TGTGCCAGCAGTTCGTTCAGGGGCCGGGATACCAATCAGCCCCAGCATTTT. This sequence encodes CASSSFRGRDTNQPQHF.

In this sample, this clonotype turned up a few times. The J gene is TRBJ1-6, the V gene TRBV6-6; 7 bases line up with TRBD1. This CDR3 contains 15 residues. Germline trimming cut 6 bases from V and 7 bases from J; bases unmatched to any gene: 9. Per the germline V gene, CDR1 is MNHNY and CDR2 is SVGAGI (reference sequence). CDR3 protein: CASRYHGTVNSPLHF. The DNA of the CDR3 is TGTGCCAGCAGGTATCACGGGACAGTCAATTCACCCCTCCACTTT.

This clonotype turned up a few times. The chain employs TRBV12-3 or TRBV12-4 and TRBJ2-2; D possibly uses TRBD1 or TRBD2 (5 bases each). This CDR3 is 14 amino acids long. Trimming left V 7 bases short and J 2 bases short, with 11 bases between. CDR3 bases: TGTGCCAGCATTCCGGGGACCAACACCGGGGAGCTGTTTTTT. It specifies CASIPGTNTGELFF.

V gene TRBV12-3 or TRBV12-4 combines with J gene TRBJ1-1; 8 bases match TRBD1. This CDR3 comprises 12 residues. V gave up 3 bases and J gave up 12 bases; unmatched junction bases: 6. CDR3 residues: CASSLAGGVTFF. CDR3 bases: TGTGCCAGCAGTTTGGCAGGGGGCGTGACTTTCTTT.